This is a list of T cell receptor beta chains from one sample in a study of graft-versus-host responses after intestinal transplantation. What these receptors recognize is not known. Here immunoSEQ multiplex PCR was the method, and the copy in TCRdb shows in-frame clones only, minus some. Among roughly 100,000 clones, roughly 90% were seen once, and the ten largest hold over 0.8%. The sample was unstimulated CD4+ T cells sorted from spleen or lymph node cells, taken before intestinal transplant. These TCRs come from a human donor who received an intestinal transplant. Each CDR3 is given with its conserved first and last residue. Fields, in order: J gene, clone size, V gene, D gene, CDR3 DNA, CDR3 protein. The D gene is left open where the match is weak. For some rows the clone size is stated as once, few or many, or as a class when expanded; others skip it.

TRBJ2-3,NA,TRBV6-1,NA,TGTGCCAGCAGCGAAGAGGCGGGGGCGATCTCTAGCACAGATACGCAGTATTTT,CASSEEAGAISSTDTQYF
TRBJ2-7,NA,TRBV6-1,NA,TGTGCCAGCAGTGAGCCTCTCGGGTACGAGCAGTACTTC,CASSEPLGYEQYF
TRBJ2-4,NA,TRBV4-1,NA,TGCGCCAGCAGCCTGACCCGGGCCTTACTAGCCAAAAACATTCAGTACTTC,CASSLTRALLAKNIQYF
TRBJ1-1,NA,TRBV6-6,TRBD1,TGTGCCAGCATAACTTCCGGACAGGGCAACACTGAAGCTTTCTTT,CASITSGQGNTEAFF
TRBJ2-5,NA,TRBV7-6,NA,TGTGCCAGCAGCTTACCCGGGACATCAGTTCAACAGTACTTC,CASSLPGTSVQQYF
TRBJ2-5,NA,TRBV28,TRBD2,TGTGCCAGCAACCTACGGGGGGTTAGAAAAGGGCAGTACTTC,CASNLRGVRKGQYF
TRBJ2-2,once,TRBV7-9,NA,TGTGCCAGCAGCTCCGGACTACACACCGGGGAGCTGTTTTTT,CASSSGLHTGELFF
TRBJ2-1,NA,TRBV10-3,TRBD2,TGTGCCATCAGCCCCGGGACTAGCGGACAAGGGGAGCAGTTCTTC,CAISPGTSGQGEQFF
TRBJ2-5,NA,TRBV25-1,TRBD1,TGTGCCAGCAGCCGCAGGGGGAAGGAGACCCAGTACTTC,CASSRRGKETQYF
TRBJ2-3,NA,TRBV29-1,TRBD1,TGCAGCGCCTACAGGGGGCTCAGCACAGATACGCAGTATTTT,CSAYRGLSTDTQYF
TRBJ1-2,once,TRBV5-5,NA,TGTGCCAGCAGCCCGCGGGTGGACTATGGCTACACCTTC,CASSPRVDYGYTF
TRBJ2-3,once,TRBV6-1,NA,TGTGCCAGCAGTGAAGCGATGGACAGCTTCACAGATACGCAGTATTTT,CASSEAMDSFTDTQYF
TRBJ2-5,once,TRBV7-9,TRBD2,TGTGCCAGCAGCTTACGGAGCGGGAGGGCCCAAGAGACCCAGTACTTC,CASSLRSGRAQETQYF
TRBJ1-1,NA,TRBV5-4,NA,TGTGCCAGCAGCTTGGGGCCCTCAATGAACACTGAAGCTTTCTTT,CASSLGPSMNTEAFF
TRBJ1-5,once,TRBV10-1,TRBD1,TGCGCCAGCAGAGCAGACAGGGCCCGCAATCAGCCCCAGCATTTT,CASRADRARNQPQHF
TRBJ1-4,NA,TRBV7-9,NA,TGTGCCAGCAGCTTAGCCCAGGGTACTCGGGAAAAACTGTTTTTT,CASSLAQGTREKLFF
TRBJ1-6,NA,TRBV5-5,TRBD1,TGTGCCAGCAGCTTGCAGGGGGCGCAACTTAATTCACCCCTCCACTTT,CASSLQGAQLNSPLHF
TRBJ1-5,few,TRBV4-1,TRBD1,TGCGCCAGCAGCCAAATGGACAGGGGAAATCAGCCCCAGCATTTT,CASSQMDRGNQPQHF
TRBJ2-3,NA,TRBV6-5,NA,TGTGCCAGCGGCCCCATTCCATCAGATACGCAGTATTTT,CASGPIPSDTQYF
TRBJ1-2,once,TRBV5-1,NA,TGCGCCAGCAGCCGGACGGAAGGGGGCTATGGCTACACCTTC,CASSRTEGGYGYTF
TRBJ1-2,NA,TRBV6-1,NA,TGTGCCAGCAAACCCGGGGGGGCCGCGAACTATGGCTACACCTTC,CASKPGGAANYGYTF
TRBJ2-7,NA,TRBV2,NA,TGTGCCGACTGGGAAGGGGCCGGCTACGAGCAGTACTTC,CADWEGAGYEQYF
TRBJ2-3,NA,TRBV5-1,NA,TGCGCCAGCAGCTTCCTCGGGTTGTATACGCAGTATTTT,CASSFLGLYTQYF
TRBJ2-2,NA,TRBV4-2,NA,TGTGCCAGCAGCCAAGATGTTAGCGGTTCCACCGGGGAGCTGTTTTTT,CASSQDVSGSTGELFF
TRBJ2-1,NA,TRBV12-1,NA,TGTGCCAGCAGTCCTAGCGCCCGGGAGCAGTTCTTC,CASSPSAREQFF
TRBJ2-5,NA,TRBV4-1,NA,TGCGCCAGCAGCCACGTCCAAGAGACCCAGTACTTC,CASSHVQETQYF